This T cell receptor beta chain comes out of a study of early T cells in non-severe SARS-CoV-2 infection. As for the study in general: Chains were not paired, and sequencing was done on bulk RNA from unsorted whole blood. Notes on the study in general: Database matching using VDJdb favored anti-spike CD8 responses, with private and CD4 specificities left missing.

Germline CDR1 and CDR2: MNHEY and SMNVEV (reference sequence). J was trimmed by 2 bases and V by 6 bases; bases with no gene match: 1. The CDR3 consists of 14 residues. Researchers attached unique molecular identifiers to individual cDNA molecules. Each CDR3 protein gets one entry after TCRdb re-called the 5' RACE reads with MiXCR. The data hold tens of thousands of distinct CDR3 sequences, with approximately 12% observed a single time. This clonotype was observed a few times. The antigen remains unidentified. The J gene is TRBJ2-3, the V gene TRBV27, with 11 positions matching TRBD1. The TCR comes from an adult who was a healthcare worker with PCR-confirmed SARS-CoV-2 infection or an uninfected control (not recorded which). The sample was whole blood. The CDR3 spells CASRDRGHTDTQYF. CDR3 bases: TGTGCCAGCAGGGACAGGGGGCACACAGATACGCAGTATTTT.